These T cell receptor beta chains were read from a single sample in a study of blood T cell repertoires in COVID-19. Profiling relied on immunoSEQ multiplex PCR, and the TCRdb table lists in-frame clones only, not all of them. The table has fewer than 200,000 clones, about 85% seen once. Sequencing was done on a sample of peripheral blood. The receptors shown here come from a man between 60 and 70 years old who had recovered from COVID-19. The CDR3 runs from the conserved cysteine through the conserved F or W. A D gene is named only where the DNA matches it firmly. Size is omitted from some rows. Given values are once, few, many or a class for expanded clones.

TRBV9	TRBJ2-1	TRBD2	-	CASSPLGGGGARDEQFF	TGTGCCAGCAGCCCTCTGGGAGGCGGGGGGGCGCGTGATGAGCAGTTCTTC
TRBV30	TRBJ1-3	-	few	CAWSVLRGAGNTIYF	TGTGCCTGGAGTGTACTAAGGGGTGCCGGAAACACCATATATTTT
TRBV2	TRBJ2-5	TRBD1	-	CASSEDKQGFKTQYF	TGTGCCAGCAGTGAAGATAAACAGGGGTTTAAGACCCAGTACTTC
TRBV7-9	TRBJ2-5	TRBD1	-	CASSPGTGAPKETQYF	TGTGCCAGCAGTCCCGGGACAGGGGCCCCGAAAGAGACCCAGTACTTC
TRBV5-4	TRBJ2-4	TRBD2	-	CASSWRLAGGEDIQYF	TGTGCCAGCAGCTGGAGACTAGCGGGGGGGGAAGACATTCAGTACTTC
TRBV27	TRBJ1-5	-	-	CASSLGRENQPQHF	TGTGCCAGCAGCCTTGGACGGGAGAATCAGCCCCAGCATTTT
TRBV6-2/TRBV6-3	TRBJ1-2	-	-	CASSFDSGWGYTF	TGTGCCAGCAGCTTCGACAGTGGTTGGGGCTACACCTTC
TRBV19	TRBJ1-1	-	-	CASSMLTANTEAFF	TGTGCCAGTAGTATGCTAACAGCTAACACTGAAGCTTTCTTT
TRBV6-4	TRBJ2-3	TRBD2	-	CASSDSTSGSTDTQYF	TGTGCCAGCAGTGACTCGACTAGCGGGTCCACAGATACGCAGTATTTT
TRBV6-5	TRBJ2-1	TRBD2	few	CASSSSGGGEQFF	TGTGCCAGCAGTTCTAGCGGGGGCGGTGAGCAGTTCTTC
TRBV9	TRBJ1-6	-	few	CASSGTVGNSPLHF	TGTGCCAGCAGCGGGACAGTGGGGAATTCACCCCTCCACTTT
TRBV19	TRBJ2-5	TRBD1	once	CATRTGGLETQYF	TGTGCCACCCGGACAGGGGGCTTGGAGACCCAGTACTTC
TRBV7-3	TRBJ1-3	-	-	CASSLSGQRGNTIYF	TGTGCCAGCAGCTTATCCGGACAGCGTGGAAACACCATATATTTT
TRBV27	TRBJ2-5	TRBD2	-	CASSSPGGSETQYF	TGTGCCAGCAGTTCCCCGGGGGGGTCGGAGACCCAGTACTTC